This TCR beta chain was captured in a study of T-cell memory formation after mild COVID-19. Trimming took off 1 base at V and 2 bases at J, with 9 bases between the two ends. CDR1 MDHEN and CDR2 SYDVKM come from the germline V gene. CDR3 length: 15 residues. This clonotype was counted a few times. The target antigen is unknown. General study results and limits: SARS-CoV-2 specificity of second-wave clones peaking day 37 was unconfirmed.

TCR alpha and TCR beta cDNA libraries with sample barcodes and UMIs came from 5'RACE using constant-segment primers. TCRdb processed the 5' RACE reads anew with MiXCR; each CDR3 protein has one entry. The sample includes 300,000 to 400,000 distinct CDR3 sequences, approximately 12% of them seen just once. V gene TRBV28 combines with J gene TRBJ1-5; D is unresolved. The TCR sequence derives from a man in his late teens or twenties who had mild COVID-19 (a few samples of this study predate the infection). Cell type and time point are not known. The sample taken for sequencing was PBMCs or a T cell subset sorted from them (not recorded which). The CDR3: CASSLFRDGNQPQHF. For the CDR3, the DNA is TGTGCCAGCAGTTTATTCCGCGACGGCAATCAGCCCCAGCATTTT.